Below are 27 T cell receptor beta chains sequenced from a single sample in a study of blood T cell repertoires in COVID-19. Sequencing used immunoSEQ multiplex PCR; TCRdb keeps in-frame clones, though not all of them. Of around 270,000 clones in the sample, around 90% were seen once. The specimen was PBMCs or T cells enriched from blood (not recorded which). These receptors originate from a woman aged 40 to 49 who had been exposed to COVID-19.

The V and J genes are TRBV5-5 and TRBJ2-1, with 9 nucleotides matching TRBD2. Germline CDR1 reads SGHKS; CDR2 reads YYEKEE (reference sequence). V shed 4 bases, J shed 7 bases, and the junction held 9 bases outside the gene matches. The CDR3 length is 15 residues. The CDR3 loop reads CASSLAGNNRNEQFF. For the CDR3, the DNA is TGTGCCAGCAGCCTAGCGGGGAACAACCGAAATGAGCAGTTCTTC.

The V and J genes are TRBV9 and TRBJ2-3; D is ambiguous. The V gene's germline CDR1 is SGDLS and CDR2 YYNGEE. The CDR3 covers 15 residues. Trimming pared 0 bases from V and 2 bases from J, leaving 10 bases between. CDR3 nucleotide sequence: TGTGCCAGCAGCGTAGTTGGCAGGATCACAGATACGCAGTATTTT. This codes for CASSVVGRITDTQYF. Variable domain in full (rest from reference TRBV9 and TRBJ2-3): DSGVTQTPKHLITATGQRVTLRCSPRSGDLSVYWYQQSLDQGLQFLIQYYNGEERAKGNILERFSAQQFPDLHSELNLSSLELGDSALYFCASSVVGRITDTQYFGPGTRLTVL.

The V call is TRBV18, the J call TRBJ1-2; a possible D gene is TRBD1 (5 bases). Looked up from germline, CDR1 is KGHSH and CDR2 is LQKENI. Trimming cost V 5 bases and J 4 bases, with 8 bases left between them. This CDR3 comprises 12 residues. The CDR3, as DNA: TGTGCCAGCTCAGCAGGGTCCTATGGCTACACCTTC. Translated: CASSAGSYGYTF.

The CDR3 reads CATSAGGPGTDTQYF. CDR3 nucleotide sequence: TGTGCCACCTCGGCGGGAGGTCCCGGCACAGATACGCAGTATTTT. The chain is built from TRBV24-1 and TRBJ2-3, with TRBD2 matching over 8 bases. The germline V gene has CDR1 KGHDR and CDR2 SFDVKD. The CDR3 consists of 15 residues. With V trimmed by 9 bases and J by 1 base, 8 bases remained unmatched.

The chain recombines TRBV2 with TRBJ1-3; no definite D call. V was pared by 6 bases and J by 4 bases, with 7 bases between. The V gene's germline CDR1 is SNHLY and CDR2 FYNNEI. The CDR3 is 12 residues long. Here the CDR3 DNA reads TGTGCCAGCAGGCAGGAAGGAAACACCATATATTTT. Amino acids: CASRQEGNTIYF.

The rearrangement uses TRBV6-4 and TRBJ1-2, with TRBD1 matching over 8 bases. V gave up 4 bases and J gave up 2 bases; unmatched junction bases: 6. This CDR3 has 15 residues. The germline CDR1 and CDR2 sequences are MRHNA and SNTAGT. Here the CDR3 reads CASSAQGASNYGYTF. Written as DNA, the CDR3 is TGTGCCAGCAGTGCTCAGGGGGCATCGAACTATGGCTACACCTTC.

This clone was recorded only once. The CDR3 loop reads CASSLVGVVETQYF. The CDR3 region has the DNA TGTGCCAGCAGCTTAGTTGGTGTAGTTGAGACCCAGTACTTC. The chain joins TRBV7-2 to TRBJ2-5; unclear D gene. V was pared by 1 base and J by 5 bases, with 11 bases between. Germline V gene lookup returns CDR1 SGHTA and CDR2 FQGNSA. The CDR3 consists of 14 residues.

The chain combines TRBV30 with TRBJ1-2; D perhaps matches TRBD1 (5 bases). Germline values: CDR1 GTSNPN, CDR2 SVGIG (reference sequence). The V end was cut by 3 bases, the J end by 6 bases, with 11 bases between. This CDR3 has 12 amino acids. Here the CDR3 DNA reads TGTGCCTGGAGCGGCGGGGGGAATGGCTACACCTTC. Translation gives CAWSGGGNGYTF.

The chain links TRBV2 to TRBJ2-7; 9 bases match TRBD1. The CDR3 is 17 residues long. V shed 6 bases, J shed 6 bases, and the junction held 18 bases outside the gene matches. Looked up from germline, CDR1 is SNHLY and CDR2 is FYNNEI. The CDR3 reads CASRPMIVGDRVGEQYF. DNA for the CDR3: TGTGCCAGCAGACCTATGATCGTAGGGGACAGGGTTGGCGAGCAGTACTTC.

The chain has TRBV3-1 (or the pseudogene TRBV3-2) and TRBJ2-1, with 10 bases lining up with TRBD2. With 7 bases clipped from V and 8 bases from J, the junction kept 8 bases outside the gene matches. The CDR3 contains 14 residues. Germline CDR1 and CDR2: LGHDT and YNNKEL (reference sequence). Written as DNA, the CDR3 is TGTGCCAGCACCCCGGGACTAGCGTTTCATGAGCAGTTCTTC. Translation: CASTPGLAFHEQFF.

Points on this clone: At one of its ends the junction is not consistent with the germline gene, which may arise from a read error. The V gene is TRBV6-1, the J gene TRBJ1-4; D gene ambiguous. CDR3 length: 15 amino acids. CDR1 is MNHNS and CDR2 is SASEGT in the germline V gene. This chain's CDR3 is CASSETEDLNEELFF. As DNA, the CDR3 is TGTGCCAGCAGTGAAACGGAGGATTTGAATGAAGAACTGTTTTTT.

About this clone itself: At one end, the junction sequence differs from germline, possibly due to a read error. V usage is TRBV5-1 and J usage is TRBJ2-3; 14 bases fit TRBD2. This CDR3 has 17 residues. Germline assignment: CDR1 SGHRS and CDR2 YFSETQ. The CDR3, as DNA: TGTGCCAGCAGCTCTAAGAGGACTAGCGGGGGGACAGATACGCAGTATTTT. It is translated as CASSSKRTSGGTDTQYF.

The J gene is TRBJ1-2, the V gene TRBV7-8, with D tentatively TRBD1 (6 bases). This CDR3 is built from 14 residues. Germline values: CDR1 SGHVS, CDR2 FQNEAQ. Trimming removed 3 bases at V and 7 bases at J, with 15 bases between. This CDR3 is CASSLVDSTSGYTF. The CDR3 bases are TGTGCCAGCAGCTTGGTGGACAGCACTTCTGGCTACACCTTC. The whole variable domain, filled in from reference TRBV7-8 and TRBJ1-2, reads GAGVSQSPRYKVAKRGQDVALRCDPISGHVSLFWYQQALGQGPEFLTYFQNEAQLDKSGLPSDRFFAERPEGSVSTLKIQRTQQEDSAVYLCASSLVDSTSGYTFGSGTRLTVV.

This chain links TRBV7-2 with TRBJ1-2, with TRBD1 identical over 7 bases. CDR3 length: 15 amino acids. Germline V gives CDR1 SGHTA, CDR2 FQGNSA. After removal of 1 base from V and 8 bases from J, the junction contained 10 bases not matched to a gene. The CDR3: CASSLDLGTASGYTF. The CDR3, as DNA: TGTGCCAGCAGCTTAGATTTAGGGACAGCATCAGGCTACACCTTC.

This rearrangement joins TRBV5-1 to TRBJ1-1; 8 positions match TRBD1. The junction had 6 bases not matched to a gene; V was cut back by 0 bases and J by 5 bases. This CDR3 is 15 amino acids long. Germline CDR1 SGHRS, CDR2 YFSETQ. CDR3 coding DNA: TGCGCCAGCAGCTTGGACACAGGGGGAGGTACTGAAGCTTTCTTT. It translates to CASSLDTGGGTEAFF.

This sequence joins TRBV18 and TRBJ1-4, with D tentatively TRBD1 (5 bases). The CDR3 totals 17 residues. Germline loops: CDR1 KGHSH, CDR2 LQKENI. Trimming left V 1 base short and J 0 bases short, with 12 bases between. CDR3: CASSPQRGTATNEKLFF. The CDR3, as DNA: TGTGCCAGCTCACCACAACGGGGGACCGCAACTAATGAAAAACTGTTTTTT.

This chain uses TRBV5-3 with TRBJ1-5; D perhaps matches TRBD1 (5 bases). TRBV5-3 is filed as an ORF, its function uncertain. V was cut by 0 bases and J by 1 base, with 8 bases left in between. This CDR3 is 15 amino acids long. This CDR3 reads CARSLAGLSNQPQHF. As DNA, the CDR3 is TGTGCCAGAAGCTTGGCAGGGTTGAGCAATCAGCCCCAGCATTTT.

The rearrangement uses TRBV6-5 and TRBJ1-4, with D possibly matching TRBD1 (6 bases). CDR1 and CDR2 from the germline V gene are MNHEY and SVGAGI. The CDR3 extends over 14 amino acids. Trimming cost V 5 bases and J 6 bases, with 13 bases left between them. The CDR3 here is CASSHGPGDEKLFF. The CDR3 coding sequence is TGTGCCAGCAGTCACGGGCCAGGGGATGAAAAACTGTTTTTT.

The chain carries TRBV5-1 and TRBJ1-2; no firm D call. In germline, CDR1 is SGHRS, CDR2 YFSETQ. V gave up 5 bases and J gave up 6 bases, with 14 bases separating them. CDR3 length equals 13 residues. CDR3 nucleotides: TGCGCCAGCAGTTTCGCAGAAAGCGATGGCTACACCTTC. This translates into CASSFAESDGYTF.

The chain uses TRBV2 and TRBJ1-4, with D possibly TRBD1 on 6 matching bases. CDR1 SNHLY and CDR2 FYNNEI come from the germline V gene. V lost 8 bases, J lost 0 bases, and 25 bases lay in between. CDR3 length: 19 amino acids. CDR3 protein: CASLRDPRGSRSTNEKLFF. CDR3 DNA sequence: TGTGCCAGCTTACGGGACCCAAGGGGGTCGAGGTCAACTAATGAAAAACTGTTTTTT.

V is TRBV2 and J is TRBJ1-2, with D possibly being TRBD1 (6 bases). This CDR3 comprises 16 residues. Trimming took off 2 bases at V and 3 bases at J, with 16 bases between the two ends. Germline CDR1 and CDR2: SNHLY and FYNNEI. The CDR3: CASSESMGAVYYGYTF. CDR3 coding DNA: TGTGCCAGCAGTGAAAGCATGGGGGCTGTCTACTATGGCTACACCTTC.

The chain uses TRBV2 and TRBJ1-2; 10 bases align to TRBD1. With V trimmed by 0 bases and J by 8 bases, 3 bases remained unmatched. The CDR3 extends over 14 amino acids. Germline-derived CDR1 and CDR2 are SNHLY and FYNNEI. The CDR3 DNA reads as TGTGCCAGCAGTGAAGCGGGGGACAGGGGAGGCTACACCTTC. This codes for CASSEAGDRGGYTF. The whole variable domain, remainder taken from reference TRBV2 and TRBJ1-2, is EPEVTQTPSHQVTQMGQEVILRCVPISNHLYFYWYRQILGQKVEFLVSFYNNEISEKSEIFDDQFSVERPDGSNFTLKIRSTKLEDSAMYFCASSEAGDRGGYTFGSGTRLTVV.

The V gene is TRBV19, the J gene TRBJ1-5; 9 bases match TRBD1. J was trimmed by 6 bases and V by 1 base; bases with no gene match: 4. Per the germline V gene, CDR1 is LNHDA and CDR2 is SQIVND (reference sequence). This CDR3 spans 15 amino acids. This CDR3 is CASSIVGTGIQPQHF. For the CDR3, the DNA is TGTGCCAGTAGTATAGTCGGGACAGGGATTCAGCCCCAGCATTTT.

CDR3 region: CAWSLGGRTEAFF. For the CDR3, the DNA is TGTGCCTGGAGTTTAGGGGGCCGCACTGAAGCTTTCTTT. The rearrangement joins TRBV30 to TRBJ1-1, with TRBD1 identical over 7 bases. Trimming cost V 2 bases and J 4 bases; bases outside gene matches: 4. The CDR3 consists of 13 residues. Germline V gives CDR1 GTSNPN, CDR2 SVGIG (reference sequence).

V gene TRBV6-2 or TRBV6-3 combines with J gene TRBJ2-5; D call uncertain. CDR3 length: 14 amino acids. The V and J ends lost 2 bases and 0 bases respectively, with 7 bases between them. Per germline, CDR1 MNHEY and CDR2 SVGEGT. CDR3 protein: CASSYAGNQETQYF. The CDR3 nucleotides read TGTGCCAGCAGTTACGCAGGCAACCAAGAGACCCAGTACTTC.

The chain couples TRBV9 to TRBJ1-2; D unclear. V dropped 6 bases and J dropped 8 bases, with 20 bases sitting between them. Germline V lookup: CDR1 SGDLS, CDR2 YYNGEE. CDR3 length: 14 amino acids. This CDR3 is CASTRLQAFGGYTF. The CDR3 coding sequence is TGTGCCAGCACACGCCTCCAGGCATTTGGGGGCTACACCTTC.

This chain uses TRBV11-2 with TRBJ1-2, with a possible D match to TRBD1 (5 bases). The CDR3 totals 16 residues. Per germline, CDR1 SGHAT and CDR2 FQNNGV. The V end lost 1 base, the J end lost 2 bases, and 14 bases lay between the germline ends. The CDR3 region is CASSLAHGAGNYGYTF. Here the CDR3 DNA reads TGTGCCAGCAGCTTAGCCCACGGGGCGGGGAACTATGGCTACACCTTC.